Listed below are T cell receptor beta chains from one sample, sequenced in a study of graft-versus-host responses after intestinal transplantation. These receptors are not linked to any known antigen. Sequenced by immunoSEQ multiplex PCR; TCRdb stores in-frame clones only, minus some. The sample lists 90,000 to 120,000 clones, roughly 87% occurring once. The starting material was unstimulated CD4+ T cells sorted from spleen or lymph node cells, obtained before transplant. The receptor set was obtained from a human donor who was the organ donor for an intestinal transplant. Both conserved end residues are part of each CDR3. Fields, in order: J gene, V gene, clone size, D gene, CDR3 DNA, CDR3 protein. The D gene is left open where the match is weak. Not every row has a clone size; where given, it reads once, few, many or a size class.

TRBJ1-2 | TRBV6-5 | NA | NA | TGTGCCAGCAGTTCCTCGGGGGCAAACTATGGCTACACCTTC | CASSSSGANYGYTF
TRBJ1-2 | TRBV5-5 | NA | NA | TGTGCCAGCAGCGCACGCAGGGGTGGGGACACCTTC | CASSARRGGDTF
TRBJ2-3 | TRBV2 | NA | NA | TGTGCCAGCAGTTGGACAGGCACAGATACGCAGTATTTT | CASSWTGTDTQYF
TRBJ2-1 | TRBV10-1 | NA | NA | TGCGCCAGCAGCATGGGGGGAAACCTCATGAGGAATGAGCAGTTCTTC | CASSMGGNLMRNEQFF
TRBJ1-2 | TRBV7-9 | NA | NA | TGTGCCAGCAGCTTAGATGGGTATGGCTACACCTTC | CASSLDGYGYTF
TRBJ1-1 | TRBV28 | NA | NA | TGTGCCAGCAGTTTAATCGGCGGGAGGACTGAAGCTTTCTTT | CASSLIGGRTEAFF
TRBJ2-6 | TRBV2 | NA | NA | TGTGCCAGCATGAGGAGTACGGTCTGGGCTGGGGCCAACGTCCTGACTTTC | CASMRSTVWAGANVLTF
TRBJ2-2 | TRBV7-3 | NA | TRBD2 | TGTGCCAGCAGCTGGACTAGCGGGAACACCGGGGAGCTGTTTTTT | CASSWTSGNTGELFF
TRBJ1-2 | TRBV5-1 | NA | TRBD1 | TGCGCCAGCAGCTTGGAGGGGGCCTATGGCTACACCTTC | CASSLEGAYGYTF
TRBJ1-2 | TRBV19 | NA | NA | TGTGCCAGTAGTATGGGGAATAACTATGGCTACACCTTC | CASSMGNNYGYTF
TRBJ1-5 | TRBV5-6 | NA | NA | TGTGCCAGCAGCTTGGCACAGGGCCCTCGTAATCAGCCCCAGCATTTT | CASSLAQGPRNQPQHF
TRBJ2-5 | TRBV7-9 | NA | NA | TGTGCCAGCAGTTTCGCGGCCGAGACCCAGTACTTC | CASSFAAETQYF
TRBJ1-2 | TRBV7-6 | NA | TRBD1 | TGTGCCAGCAGCCTCAGGACAGGGGGCAACTATGGCTACACCTTC | CASSLRTGGNYGYTF
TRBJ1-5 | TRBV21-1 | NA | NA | TGTGCCAGCAGCCCGCCTAGGGGGGATAGCAATCAGCCCCAGCATTTT | CASSPPRGDSNQPQHF
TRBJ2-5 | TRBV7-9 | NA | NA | TGTGCCAGCAGCTTAAAAGGAGGAGGCGAGACCCAGTACTTC | CASSLKGGGETQYF
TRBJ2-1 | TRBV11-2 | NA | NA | TGTGCCAGCAGCTTAGGTGAGTACAATGAGCAGTTCTTC | CASSLGEYNEQFF
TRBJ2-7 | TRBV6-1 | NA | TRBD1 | TGTGCCAGCACCGGACAGGTGTCCTACGAGCAGTACTTC | CASTGQVSYEQYF
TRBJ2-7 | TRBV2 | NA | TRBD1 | TGTGCCAGCATCGGGACAGGCTTCTACGAGCAGTACTTC | CASIGTGFYEQYF
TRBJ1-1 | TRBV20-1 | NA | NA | TGCCGGGCTGGCGGTGGGACTGAAGCTTTCTTT | CRAGGGTEAFF
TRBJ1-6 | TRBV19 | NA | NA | TGTGCCAGTAGTATAGTTGGGCAGAAACACTCACCCCTCCACTTT | CASSIVGQKHSPLHF
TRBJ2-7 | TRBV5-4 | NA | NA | TGTGCCAGCAGCTTTAACGGGGGCCCCTACGAGCAGTACTTC | CASSFNGGPYEQYF
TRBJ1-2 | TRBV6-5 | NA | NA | TGTGCCAGCAGTTACTCGACGGCAGGGCGCTATGGCTACACCTTC | CASSYSTAGRYGYTF
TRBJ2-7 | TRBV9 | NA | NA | TGTGCCAGCAGCGTAGGTATCTCCTACGAGCAGTACTTC | CASSVGISYEQYF
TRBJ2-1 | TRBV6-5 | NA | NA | TGTGCCAGCAGTTACTGGGGTTTTAGTGGTGAGCAGTTCTTC | CASSYWGFSGEQFF
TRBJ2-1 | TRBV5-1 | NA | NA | TGCGCCAGCAGTCTTCTGGCAGGTCGCTACAATGAGCAGTTCTTC | CASSLLAGRYNEQFF
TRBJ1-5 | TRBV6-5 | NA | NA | TGTGCCAGCAGTTTGACTCCTGAGAGGACCCAGCATTTT | CASSLTPERTQHF
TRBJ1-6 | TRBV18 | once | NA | TGTGCCAGCTCACCATTTGATCCAACAGGGTCTCTTGGTTCACCCCTCCACTTT | CASSPFDPTGSLGSPLHF
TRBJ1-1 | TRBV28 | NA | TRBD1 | TGTGCCAGCAGTTTCCCCGGGACAGGGAACACTGAAGCTTTCTTT | CASSFPGTGNTEAFF
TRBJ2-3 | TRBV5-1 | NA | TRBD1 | TGCGCCAGCAGCTTAAGGGGGACAGACGAAACAGATACGCAGTATTTT | CASSLRGTDETDTQYF
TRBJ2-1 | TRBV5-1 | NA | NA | TGCGCCAGCAGGCCCACTCCCTTTGGGGCCTCTGAGCAGTTCTTC | CASRPTPFGASEQFF
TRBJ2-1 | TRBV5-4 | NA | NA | TGTGCCTGCAGCTTTGGAGGGACCGCAAGCTCCTACAATGAGCAGTTCTTC | CACSFGGTASSYNEQFF
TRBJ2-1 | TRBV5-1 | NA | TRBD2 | TGCGCCAGCAGCTTGGAGCGGCTAGCGGTGAATGAGCAGTTCTTC | CASSLERLAVNEQFF
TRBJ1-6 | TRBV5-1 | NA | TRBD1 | TGCGCCAGCAGCTTGGCCTCCTCAGGGGGTAATTCACCCCTCCACTTT | CASSLASSGGNSPLHF
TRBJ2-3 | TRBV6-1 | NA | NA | TGTGCCAGCAAAAGGGGCAGCACAGATACGCAGTATTTT | CASKRGSTDTQYF
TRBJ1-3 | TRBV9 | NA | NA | TGTGCCAGCAGCGACCCCCGGGGTTTCTCTGGAAACACCATATATTTT | CASSDPRGFSGNTIYF
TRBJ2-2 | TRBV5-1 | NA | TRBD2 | TGCGCCAGCAGTAGGGCGGGAGATTACACCGGGGAGCTGTTTTTT | CASSRAGDYTGELFF
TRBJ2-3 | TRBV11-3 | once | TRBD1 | TGTGCCAGCAGACAGGACAGGGCGGTAGATACGCAGTATTTT | CASRQDRAVDTQYF
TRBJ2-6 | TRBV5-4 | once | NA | TGTGCCAGCAGCCTCTACGGGGCCAACGTCCTGACTTTC | CASSLYGANVLTF
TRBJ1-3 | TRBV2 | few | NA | TGTGCCAGCAGCCAAAACGAAATACGCTCTGGAAACACCATATATTTT | CASSQNEIRSGNTIYF
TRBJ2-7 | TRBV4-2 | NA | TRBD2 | TGTGCCAGCAGCTCAGCGCGGGGGACCTACGAGCAGTACTTC | CASSSARGTYEQYF
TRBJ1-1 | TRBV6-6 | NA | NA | TGTGCCAGCAGTTACTCGAGATACACTGAAGCTTTCTTT | CASSYSRYTEAFF